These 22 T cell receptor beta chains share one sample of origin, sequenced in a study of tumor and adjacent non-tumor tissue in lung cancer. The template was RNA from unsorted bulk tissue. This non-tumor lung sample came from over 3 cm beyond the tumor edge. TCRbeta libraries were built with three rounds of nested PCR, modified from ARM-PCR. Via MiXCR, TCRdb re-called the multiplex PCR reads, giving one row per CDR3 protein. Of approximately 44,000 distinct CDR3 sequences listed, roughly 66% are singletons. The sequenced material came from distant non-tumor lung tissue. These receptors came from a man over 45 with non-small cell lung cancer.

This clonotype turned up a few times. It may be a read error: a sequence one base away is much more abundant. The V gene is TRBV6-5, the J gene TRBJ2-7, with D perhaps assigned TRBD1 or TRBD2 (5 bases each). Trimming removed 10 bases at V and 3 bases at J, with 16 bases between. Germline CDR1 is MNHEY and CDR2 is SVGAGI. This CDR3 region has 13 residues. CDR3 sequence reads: CATGKARGYEQYF. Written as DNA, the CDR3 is TGTGCCACGGGGAAGGCAAGGGGCTACGAGCAGTACTTC.

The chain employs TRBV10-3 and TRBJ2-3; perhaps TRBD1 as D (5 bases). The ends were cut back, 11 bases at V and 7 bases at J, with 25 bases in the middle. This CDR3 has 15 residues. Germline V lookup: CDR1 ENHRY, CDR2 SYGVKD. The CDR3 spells CAASGLTRGQNTQYF. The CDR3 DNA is TGTGCCGCCAGTGGTTTGACACGAGGACAAAATACGCAGTATTTT.

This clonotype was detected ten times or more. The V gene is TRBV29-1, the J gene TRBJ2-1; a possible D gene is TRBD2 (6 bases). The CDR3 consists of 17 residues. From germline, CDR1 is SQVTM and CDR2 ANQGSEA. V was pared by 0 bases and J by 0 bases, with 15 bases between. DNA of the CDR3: TGCAGCGTTGAAGATAGGAGCGGGCGTGGCTCCTACAATGAGCAGTTCTTC. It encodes CSVEDRSGRGSYNEQFF.

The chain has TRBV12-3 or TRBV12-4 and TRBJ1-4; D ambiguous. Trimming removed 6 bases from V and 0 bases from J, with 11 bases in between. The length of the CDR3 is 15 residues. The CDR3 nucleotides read TGTGCCAGCAGACCGAGGGTCACAACTAATGAAAAACTGTTTTTT. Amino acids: CASRPRVTTNEKLFF.

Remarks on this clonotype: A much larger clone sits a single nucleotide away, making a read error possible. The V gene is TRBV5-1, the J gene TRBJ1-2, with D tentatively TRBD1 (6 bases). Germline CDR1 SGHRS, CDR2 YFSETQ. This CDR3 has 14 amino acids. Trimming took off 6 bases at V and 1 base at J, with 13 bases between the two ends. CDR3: CASIQGTFNYGYTF. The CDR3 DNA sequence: TGCGCCAGCATCCAGGGGACTTTTAACTATGGCTACACCTTC.

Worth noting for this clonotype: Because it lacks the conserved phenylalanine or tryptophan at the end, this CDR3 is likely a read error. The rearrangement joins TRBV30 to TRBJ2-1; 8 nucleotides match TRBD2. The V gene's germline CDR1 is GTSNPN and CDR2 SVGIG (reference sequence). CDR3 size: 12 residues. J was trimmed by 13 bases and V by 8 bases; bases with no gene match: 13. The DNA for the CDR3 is TGTGCCCAGAGTCCCCAGCGGGAGAGACAGTTCTTA. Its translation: CAQSPQRERQFL.

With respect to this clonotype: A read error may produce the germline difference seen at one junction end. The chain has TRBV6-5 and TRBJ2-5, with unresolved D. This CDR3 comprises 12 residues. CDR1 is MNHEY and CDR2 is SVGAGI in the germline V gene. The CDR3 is CASQDSQETQHF. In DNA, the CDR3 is TGTGCCAGTCAAGACTCACAAGAGACCCAGCACTTC.

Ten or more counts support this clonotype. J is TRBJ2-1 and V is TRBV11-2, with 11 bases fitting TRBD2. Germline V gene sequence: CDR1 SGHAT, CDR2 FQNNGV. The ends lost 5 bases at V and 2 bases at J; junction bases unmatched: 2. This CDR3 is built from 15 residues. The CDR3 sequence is CASSVLAGAYNEQFF. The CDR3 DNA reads TGTGCCAGCAGCGTACTAGCGGGAGCCTACAATGAGCAGTTCTTC.

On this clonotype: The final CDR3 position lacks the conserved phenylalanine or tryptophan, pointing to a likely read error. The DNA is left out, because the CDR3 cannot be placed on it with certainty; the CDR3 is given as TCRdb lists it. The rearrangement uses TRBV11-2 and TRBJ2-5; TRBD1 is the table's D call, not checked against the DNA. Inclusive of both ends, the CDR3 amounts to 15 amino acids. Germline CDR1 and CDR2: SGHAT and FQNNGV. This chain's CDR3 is CASSSTWGVAETLCS.

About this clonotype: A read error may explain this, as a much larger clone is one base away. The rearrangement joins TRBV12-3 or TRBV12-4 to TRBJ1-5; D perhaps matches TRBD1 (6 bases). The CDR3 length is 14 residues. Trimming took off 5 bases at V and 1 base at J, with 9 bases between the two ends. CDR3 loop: CASSLGQSNQPQHF. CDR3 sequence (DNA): TGTGCCAGCAGTCTCGGACAGAGCAATCAGCCCCAGCATTTT.

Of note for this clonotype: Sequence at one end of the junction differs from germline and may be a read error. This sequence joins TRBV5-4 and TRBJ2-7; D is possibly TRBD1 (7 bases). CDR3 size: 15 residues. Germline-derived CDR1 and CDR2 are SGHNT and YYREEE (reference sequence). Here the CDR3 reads CASSLVRDSFYEQHF. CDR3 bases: TGTGCCAGCAGCTTGGTGCGGGACAGCTTCTACGAGCAGCACTTC.

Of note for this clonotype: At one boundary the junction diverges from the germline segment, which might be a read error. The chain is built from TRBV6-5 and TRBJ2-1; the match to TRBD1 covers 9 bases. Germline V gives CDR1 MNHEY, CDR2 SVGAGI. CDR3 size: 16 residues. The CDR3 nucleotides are TGTGGCAGCAGTTCGGGACAGGGAGGCTCCTACAATGAGCAGTTCTTC. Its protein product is CGSSSGQGGSYNEQFF.

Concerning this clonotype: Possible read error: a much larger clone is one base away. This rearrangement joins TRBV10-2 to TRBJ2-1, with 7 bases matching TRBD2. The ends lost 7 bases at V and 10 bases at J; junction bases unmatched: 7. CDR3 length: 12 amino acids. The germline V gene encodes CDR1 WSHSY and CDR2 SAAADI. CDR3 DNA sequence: TGCGCCAGCACTTTAGGGAGGGACGAGCAGTTCTTC. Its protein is CASTLGRDEQFF.

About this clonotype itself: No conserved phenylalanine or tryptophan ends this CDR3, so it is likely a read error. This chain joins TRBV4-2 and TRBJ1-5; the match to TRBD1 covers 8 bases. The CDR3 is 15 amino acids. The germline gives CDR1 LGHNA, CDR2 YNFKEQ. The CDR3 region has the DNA TGTGTCAGCAGCCCCTCGGGACAGGTTGAACAGCCCCAGCATTCT. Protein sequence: CVSSPSGQVEQPQHS.

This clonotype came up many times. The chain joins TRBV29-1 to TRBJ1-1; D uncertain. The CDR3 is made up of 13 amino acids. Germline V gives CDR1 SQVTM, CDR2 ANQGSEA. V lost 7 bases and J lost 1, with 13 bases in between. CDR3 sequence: CSARAGSNTEAFF. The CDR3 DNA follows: TGCAGCGCTAGGGCAGGTTCGAACACTGAAGCTTTCTTT.

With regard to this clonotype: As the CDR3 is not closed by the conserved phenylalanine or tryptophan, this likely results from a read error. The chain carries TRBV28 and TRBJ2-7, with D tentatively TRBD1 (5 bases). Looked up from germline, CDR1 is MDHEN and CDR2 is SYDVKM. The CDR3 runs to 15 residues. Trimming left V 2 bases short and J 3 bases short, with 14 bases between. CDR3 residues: CASSLGSGIRYEQYL. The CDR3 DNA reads TGTGCCAGCAGTTTAGGGTCAGGGATTCGCTACGAGCAGTACCTC.

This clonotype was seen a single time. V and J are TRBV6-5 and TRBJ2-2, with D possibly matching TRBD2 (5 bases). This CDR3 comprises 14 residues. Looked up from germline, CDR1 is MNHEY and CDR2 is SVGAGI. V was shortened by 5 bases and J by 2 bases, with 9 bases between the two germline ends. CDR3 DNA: TGTGCCAGCAGTACACGGGAAAACACCGGGGAGCTGTTTTTT. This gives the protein CASSTRENTGELFF.

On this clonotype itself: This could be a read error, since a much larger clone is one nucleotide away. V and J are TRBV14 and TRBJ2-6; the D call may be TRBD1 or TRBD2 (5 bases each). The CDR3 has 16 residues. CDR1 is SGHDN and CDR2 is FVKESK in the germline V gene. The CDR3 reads CASSQGGYSGANALTF. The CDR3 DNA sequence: TGTGCCAGCAGCCAAGGGGGGTACTCTGGGGCCAACGCCCTGACTTTC. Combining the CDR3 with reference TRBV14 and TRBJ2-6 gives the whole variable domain EAGVTQFPSHSVIEKGQTVTLRCDPISGHDNLYWYRRVMGKEIKFLLHFVKESKQDESGMPNNRFLAERTGGTYSTLKVQPAELEDSGVYFCASSQGGYSGANALTFGAGSRLTVL.

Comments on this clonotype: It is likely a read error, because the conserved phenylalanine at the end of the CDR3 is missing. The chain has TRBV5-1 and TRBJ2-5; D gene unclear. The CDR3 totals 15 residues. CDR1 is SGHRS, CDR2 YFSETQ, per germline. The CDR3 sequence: CDSSLAGQSQETQYL. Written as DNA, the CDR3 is TGCGACAGCAGCTTGGCCGGGCAGTCCCAAGAGACCCAGTACCTC.

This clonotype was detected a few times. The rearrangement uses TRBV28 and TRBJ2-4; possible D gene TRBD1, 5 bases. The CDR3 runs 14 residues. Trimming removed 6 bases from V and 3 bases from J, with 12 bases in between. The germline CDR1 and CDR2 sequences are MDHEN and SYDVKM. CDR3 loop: CASRETVSKNIQYF. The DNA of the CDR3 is TGTGCCAGCAGAGAGACAGTTAGCAAAAACATTCAGTACTTC.

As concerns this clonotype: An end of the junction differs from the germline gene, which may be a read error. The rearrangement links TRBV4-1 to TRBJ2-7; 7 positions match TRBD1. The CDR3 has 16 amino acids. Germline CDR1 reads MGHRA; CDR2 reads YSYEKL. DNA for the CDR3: TGCGCTAGCTGCCAAGAATGGACCGAGACAGGGCTCGGGCAGCACTTC. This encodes CASCQEWTETGLGQHF.

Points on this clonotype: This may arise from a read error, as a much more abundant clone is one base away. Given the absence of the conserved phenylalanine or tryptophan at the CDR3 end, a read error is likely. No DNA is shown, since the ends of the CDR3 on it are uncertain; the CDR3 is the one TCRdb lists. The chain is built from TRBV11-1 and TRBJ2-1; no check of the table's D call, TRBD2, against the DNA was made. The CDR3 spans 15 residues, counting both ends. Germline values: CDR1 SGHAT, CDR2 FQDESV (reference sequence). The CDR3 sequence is CASSLDPSGYNERFI.